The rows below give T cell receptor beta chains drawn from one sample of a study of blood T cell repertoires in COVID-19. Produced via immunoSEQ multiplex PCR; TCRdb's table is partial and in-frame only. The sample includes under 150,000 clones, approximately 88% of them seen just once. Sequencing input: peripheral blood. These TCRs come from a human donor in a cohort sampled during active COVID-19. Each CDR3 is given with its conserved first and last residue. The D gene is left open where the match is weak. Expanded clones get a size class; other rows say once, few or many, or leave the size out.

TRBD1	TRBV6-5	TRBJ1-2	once	TGTGCCAGCAGTCCACAGGGGCTTATTAGCTACACCTTC	CASSPQGLISYTF
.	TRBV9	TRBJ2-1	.	TGTGCCAGCAGCGTGGAGGACGCGGGGCGTTTCTTTAATGAGCAGTTCTTC	CASSVEDAGRFFNEQFF
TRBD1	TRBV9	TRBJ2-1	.	TGTGCCAGCAGCGTAGAGGGGACAGGCTACAATGAGCAGTTCTTC	CASSVEGTGYNEQFF
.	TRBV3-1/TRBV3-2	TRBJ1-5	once	TGTGCCAGCAGCCAGTTCAGGGTCAATCAGCCCCAGCATTTT	CASSQFRVNQPQHF
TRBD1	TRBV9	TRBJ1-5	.	TGTGCCAGCAGCACCGGACAGGGAGGCAATCAGCCCCAGCATTTT	CASSTGQGGNQPQHF
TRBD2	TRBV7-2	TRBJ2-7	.	TGTGCCAGCAGCACACTAGCGGGGGGGCACTACGAGCAGTACTTC	CASSTLAGGHYEQYF
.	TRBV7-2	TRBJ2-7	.	TGTGCCAGCAGCCCACAAGGGGGCAGGGGAGGCGAGCAGTACTTC	CASSPQGGRGGEQYF
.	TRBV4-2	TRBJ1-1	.	TGTGCCAGCAGGACAGCAATGAACACTGAAGCTTTCTTT	CASRTAMNTEAFF
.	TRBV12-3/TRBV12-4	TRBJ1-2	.	TGTGCCAGCAGTCCCACCGGGTTGTATGGCTACACCTTC	CASSPTGLYGYTF
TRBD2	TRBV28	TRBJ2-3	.	TGTGCCAGCACGGGGGGGGACACAGATACGCAGTATTTT	CASTGGDTDTQYF
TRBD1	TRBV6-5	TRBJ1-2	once	TGTGCCAGCAGTTCCCGACGACCCACAGGGGACTATGGCTACACCTTC	CASSSRRPTGDYGYTF
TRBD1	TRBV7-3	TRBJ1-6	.	TGTGCCAGCAGCTTAAAGGTAGCGTGGACAGGGATTCATAATTCACCCCTCCACTTT	CASSLKVAWTGIHNSPLHF
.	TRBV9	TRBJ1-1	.	TGTGCCAGCAGCGTCGGGAATATGAACACTGAAGCTTTCTTT	CASSVGNMNTEAFF
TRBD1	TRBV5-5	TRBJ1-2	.	TGTGCCAGCAGCCGCAACAGGGGGATGAATGGCTACACCTTC	CASSRNRGMNGYTF
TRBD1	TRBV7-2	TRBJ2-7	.	TGTGCCAGCAGCGGACCCGGGACAGCCTCCTACGAGCAGTACTTC	CASSGPGTASYEQYF
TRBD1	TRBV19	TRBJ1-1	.	TGTGCCAGTAGTATGGGGACAGGGCGGAACACTGAAGCTTTCTTT	CASSMGTGRNTEAFF
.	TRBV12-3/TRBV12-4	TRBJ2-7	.	TGTGCCAGCAGTTTAATGCAGTACGAGCAGTACTTC	CASSLMQYEQYF
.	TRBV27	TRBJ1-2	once	TGTGCCTCCCGAGGCGCAGGGGCGAACTATGGCTACACCTTC	CASRGAGANYGYTF
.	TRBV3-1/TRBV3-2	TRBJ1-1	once	TGTGCCAGCAGCCAAGATTTCGGGGGCACTGAAGCTTTCTTT	CASSQDFGGTEAFF
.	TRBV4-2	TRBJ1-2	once	TGTGCCAGCAGCCCTCAGGGGTTGGTGGGCTACACCTTC	CASSPQGLVGYTF
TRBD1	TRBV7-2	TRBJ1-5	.	TGTGCCAGCAGCACCCGGACAGGGCTCGGGCAGCCCCAGCATTTT	CASSTRTGLGQPQHF
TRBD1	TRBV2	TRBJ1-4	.	TGTGCCAGCCCGGTGAAAACGCGAGGGGACAGACAGTCTGCGGGGATAGTCGAAAAACTGTTTTTT	CASPVKTRGDRQSAGIVEKLFF
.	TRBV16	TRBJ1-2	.	TGTGCCAGCAGCCAAAATACGGGGGTGAATGGCTACACCTTC	CASSQNTGVNGYTF
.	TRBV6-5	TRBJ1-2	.	TGTGCCAGCAGGAGTTATCAGGGTAACTATGGCTACACCTTC	CASRSYQGNYGYTF
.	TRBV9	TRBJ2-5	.	TGTGCCAGCAGCCCCCTTTGGCAGGTCCAAGAGACCCAGTACTTC	CASSPLWQVQETQYF
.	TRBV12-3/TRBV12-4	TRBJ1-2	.	TGTGCCAGCAGTTTAATCGGGGGTGGTGGCTACACCTTC	CASSLIGGGGYTF
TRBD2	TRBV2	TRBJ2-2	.	TGTGCCAGCAGTGCGCGGGGGACGAACACCGGGGAGCTGTTTTTT	CASSARGTNTGELFF
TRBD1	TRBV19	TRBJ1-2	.	TGTGCCAGTAGTATAGGGACAGGCGCCGTCTATGGCTACACCTTC	CASSIGTGAVYGYTF
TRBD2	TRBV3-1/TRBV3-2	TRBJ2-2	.	TGTGCCAGCAGCCAAGTCGGCGGGGGGGCCACCGGGGAGCTGTTTTTT	CASSQVGGGATGELFF
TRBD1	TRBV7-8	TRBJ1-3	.	TGTGCCAGCAGCTTCCTGGACAGGGCGAACTCTGGAAACACCATATATTTT	CASSFLDRANSGNTIYF
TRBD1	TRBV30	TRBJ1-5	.	TGTGCCTGGAGTCCGACAGGGATTGGGCAGCCCCAGCATTTT	CAWSPTGIGQPQHF
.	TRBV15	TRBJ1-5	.	TGTGCCACCAGCAGAGAGGACAGAAATAGCAATCAGCCCCAGCATTTT	CATSREDRNSNQPQHF
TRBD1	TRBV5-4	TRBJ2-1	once	TGTGCCAGCAGCGTGGAAGGGGGCCCGGGTTTAGTTGAGCAGTTCTTC	CASSVEGGPGLVEQFF
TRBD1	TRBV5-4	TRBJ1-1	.	TGTGCCAGCAGCCTCGCAGGGGGGACTCTACGCGCTGAAGCTTTCTTT	CASSLAGGTLRAEAFF
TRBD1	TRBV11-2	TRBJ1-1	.	TGTGCCAGCAGCTTAAGGACAGGGGGGACTATGAACACTGAAGCTTTCTTT	CASSLRTGGTMNTEAFF
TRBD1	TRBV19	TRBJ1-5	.	TGTGCCAGTAGTATAGAAGGACAGGGGAATCAGCCCCAGCATTTT	CASSIEGQGNQPQHF
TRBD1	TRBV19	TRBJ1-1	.	TGTGCCAGTCAAAAACAGGGGAGCACTGAAGCTTTCTTT	CASQKQGSTEAFF
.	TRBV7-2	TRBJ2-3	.	TGTGCCAGCAACCAGGGGCAGCCGGGTGATACGCAGTATTTT	CASNQGQPGDTQYF
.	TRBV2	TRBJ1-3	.	TGTGCCAGCAGTGTCCAAAGCGGGCTCTCCGTCTCTGGAAACACCATATATTTT	CASSVQSGLSVSGNTIYF
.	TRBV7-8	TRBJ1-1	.	TGTGCCAGCAGCTTGCACAGGCAAACGAACACTGAAGCTTTCTTT	CASSLHRQTNTEAFF
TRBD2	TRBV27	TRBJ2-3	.	TGTGCCAGCAGTTTCCCGGGAGGTACGCAGTATTTT	CASSFPGGTQYF
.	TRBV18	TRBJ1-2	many	TGTGCCAGCTCACCTTTTCTTACAGGCTATGGCTACACCTTC	CASSPFLTGYGYTF
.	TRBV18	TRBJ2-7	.	TGTGCCAGCTCACCAGGGGCGTCCTACGAGCAGTACTTC	CASSPGASYEQYF
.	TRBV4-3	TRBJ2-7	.	TGCGCCAGCAGCCAAGATCAGGGCTACGAGCAGTACTTC	CASSQDQGYEQYF
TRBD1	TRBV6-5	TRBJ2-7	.	TGTGCCAGCAGTTACTCGACCGGGACAGGGGCCTACGAGCAGTACTTC	CASSYSTGTGAYEQYF
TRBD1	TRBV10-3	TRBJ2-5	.	TGTGCCATCAGTGCCTCGGGACAGGGGGAGACCCAGTACTTC	CAISASGQGETQYF
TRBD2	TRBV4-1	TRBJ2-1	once	TGCGCCAGCAGCCAATTCAGCGGGGCCTCCTACAATGAGCAGTTCTTC	CASSQFSGASYNEQFF
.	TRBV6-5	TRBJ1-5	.	TGTGCCAGCAGTTACTCTTCAGGGGCGGCTGGTCAGCCCCAGCATTTT	CASSYSSGAAGQPQHF
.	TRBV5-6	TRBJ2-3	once	TGTGCCAGCAGCTTCCGTCGGTCGGGGACAGATACGCAGTATTTT	CASSFRRSGTDTQYF
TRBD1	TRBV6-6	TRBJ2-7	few	TGTGCCAGCAGTTACGGGACAGGTACCTACGAGCAGTACTTC	CASSYGTGTYEQYF
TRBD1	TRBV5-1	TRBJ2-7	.	TGCGCCAGCAGCGGCACGGGACAGGGCCCCTACGAGCAGTACTTC	CASSGTGQGPYEQYF
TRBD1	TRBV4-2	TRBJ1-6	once	TGTGCCAGCAGCACCGCCTTAGGGGCAGGGGGAAATTCACCCCTCCACTTT	CASSTALGAGGNSPLHF